These T cell receptor beta chains were read from a single sample in a study of blood T cell repertoires in COVID-19. The assay was immunoSEQ multiplex PCR, and TCRdb's table has in-frame clones only and misses some. The data contain around 160,000 clones, about 84% of them singletons. The sample was peripheral blood. The receptors were gathered from a man aged 60-69 years with active or convalescent COVID-19. The CDR3 runs from the conserved cysteine through the conserved F or W. Fields, in order: V gene, J gene, clone size, D gene, CDR3 DNA, CDR3 protein. The D gene is left open where the match is weak. Only some rows state a clone size, as once, few, many or a class for expanded clones.

TRBV27,TRBJ1-6,.,.,TGTGCCAGCAGTTTTGGGGGGTTAACCTATAATTCACCCCTCCACTTT,CASSFGGLTYNSPLHF
TRBV5-6,TRBJ1-4,few,.,TGTGCCAGCAGCTTGGCCGGCGGGGGCAAACTGTTTTTT,CASSLAGGGKLFF
TRBV10-3,TRBJ2-3,.,TRBD2,TGTGCCATCAGTGATCAAGCGGGAGCAGATACGCAGTATTTT,CAISDQAGADTQYF
TRBV5-4,TRBJ2-1,.,TRBD1,TGTGCCAGCAGCTTAGGGGGACAGGGGGGCAATGAGCAGTTCTTC,CASSLGGQGGNEQFF
TRBV9,TRBJ1-2,.,.,TGTGCCAGCAGCGTAGGGCAGTTGAACTATGGCTACACCTTC,CASSVGQLNYGYTF
TRBV27,TRBJ2-7,.,.,TGTGCCAGCAGTTTAGGTCAGGGGAAATCCTACGAGCAGTACTTC,CASSLGQGKSYEQYF
TRBV5-8,TRBJ1-2,.,.,TGTGCCACCAACAGGGTTACGGATGGCTACACCTTC,CATNRVTDGYTF
TRBV5-4,TRBJ2-3,.,.,TGTGCCAGCAGCCGAGGAGGGGACGCTAGAACAGATACGCAGTATTTT,CASSRGGDARTDTQYF
TRBV19,TRBJ1-2,.,.,TGTGCCAGTAGCCCGACACAGAACTATGGCTACACCTTC,CASSPTQNYGYTF
TRBV20-1,TRBJ1-2,.,.,TGCAGTGCTGCGGGGAATGGCTACACCTTC,CSAAGNGYTF
TRBV5-1,TRBJ2-1,.,.,TGCGCCAGCAGCCCGGGTCCCGGGGTCAATGAGCAGTTCTTC,CASSPGPGVNEQFF
TRBV2,TRBJ1-5,many,.,TGTGCCAGCAGTGAAGGCAGGACTCTGAATCAGCCCCAGCATTTT,CASSEGRTLNQPQHF
TRBV7-2,TRBJ1-3,few,.,TGTGCCAGCAGGTTAGGGGAGGAAAACACCATATATTTT,CASRLGEENTIYF
TRBV2,TRBJ2-5,once,.,TGTGCCAGCAGTGCGTCAGGGGCCTACCAAGAGACCCAGTACTTC,CASSASGAYQETQYF
TRBV14,TRBJ2-7,.,.,TGTGCCAGCAGCCAAGACGCGGACTACGAGCAGTACTTC,CASSQDADYEQYF
TRBV7-2,TRBJ2-4,few,.,TGTGCCAGCAGCTTAGGCGGGGCGGACATTCAGTACTTC,CASSLGGADIQYF
TRBV5-1,TRBJ2-4,.,.,TGCGCCAGCAGCTTGGGGGGACAACTAGCCAAAAACATTCAGTACTTC,CASSLGGQLAKNIQYF
TRBV7-9,TRBJ2-7,few,.,TGTGCCAGCAGCCGCTTCGCCCCGGGCTCCTACGAGCAGTACTTC,CASSRFAPGSYEQYF
TRBV3-1/TRBV3-2,TRBJ2-5,once,.,TGTGCCAGCAGCCAATCACTAGATGTAGAGACCCAGTACTTC,CASSQSLDVETQYF
TRBV7-9,TRBJ2-5,.,.,TGTGCCAGCAGCCCCCGGGAGACAGAAGAGACCCAGTACTTC,CASSPRETEETQYF
TRBV10-3,TRBJ2-7,.,.,TGTGCCATCAGTTCGAAAACAGGAATTTACGAGCAGTACTTC,CAISSKTGIYEQYF
TRBV18,TRBJ2-1,many,.,TGTGCCAGCTCACCAGGGGTAGGGGCAAGGTATGAGCAGTTCTTC,CASSPGVGARYEQFF
TRBV7-9,TRBJ2-5,.,.,TGTGCCAGCAGCGAACGGGTAGGGGGAGAGACCCAGTACTTC,CASSERVGGETQYF
TRBV10-3,TRBJ2-5,.,.,TGTGCCATCAGGCCTACAGGAGGGCAAGAGACCCAGTACTTC,CAIRPTGGQETQYF
TRBV9,TRBJ1-2,.,.,TGTGCCAGCAGCTCCCCAGGCAGGGTAGAAGCTAACTATGGCTACACCTTC,CASSSPGRVEANYGYTF
TRBV14,TRBJ1-1,.,.,TGTGCCAGCAGCCAGGGCACCGGGACTGTAGTCTCTGAAGCTTTCTTT,CASSQGTGTVVSEAFF
TRBV19,TRBJ1-1,.,.,TGTGCCAGTACCCTAAGGGGTTACACTGAAGCTTTCTTT,CASTLRGYTEAFF
TRBV28,TRBJ1-2,.,.,TGTGCCAGCAGTTTTTCTAGGGGTAGTGGCTACACCTTC,CASSFSRGSGYTF
TRBV3-1/TRBV3-2,TRBJ2-2,.,TRBD2,TGTGCCAGCAGCCAAGATTTCGCGGGAGCCACCGGGGAGCTGTTTTTT,CASSQDFAGATGELFF
TRBV27,TRBJ2-1,.,.,TGTGCCAGCACCCCCGTTAGCCCAACCGGTGAGCAGTTCTTC,CASTPVSPTGEQFF
TRBV28,TRBJ1-6,.,TRBD1,TGTGCCAGCAGCCACGGTGGGACAGTAAATTCACCCCTCCACTTT,CASSHGGTVNSPLHF
TRBV7-2,TRBJ2-5,.,.,TGTGCCAGCAGCTTAGGGGGCAGCCCGCAAGAGACCCAGTACTTC,CASSLGGSPQETQYF
TRBV6-6,TRBJ2-5,.,TRBD1,TGTGCCAGCAGTTACTCTCGGACAGGGGGTCAGACCCAGTACTTC,CASSYSRTGGQTQYF
TRBV5-1,TRBJ2-3,.,TRBD2,TGCGCCAGCAGCTTGGTGGCGGGAGTGACAGATACGCAGTATTTT,CASSLVAGVTDTQYF
TRBV15,TRBJ1-2,.,.,TGTGCCACCAGCAGAGATACTGGAGCTCCTAACTATGGCTACACCTTC,CATSRDTGAPNYGYTF
TRBV27,TRBJ2-5,once,.,TGTGCCAGCAGTTTCGGCAGGGGCGGAGAGACCCAGTACTTC,CASSFGRGGETQYF
TRBV5-1,TRBJ2-3,.,.,TGCGCCAGCAGCCCTGAGCCGGGCACAGATACGCAGTATTTT,CASSPEPGTDTQYF
TRBV29-1,TRBJ2-7,.,TRBD2,TGCAGCGCCCAAAGCTCTAGCGGCTCCTACGAGCAGTACTTC,CSAQSSSGSYEQYF
TRBV19,TRBJ2-1,once,TRBD2,TGTGCCAGTACCCAGACTAGCGGAAACAATGAGCAGTTCTTC,CASTQTSGNNEQFF
TRBV4-3,TRBJ2-6,.,TRBD1,TGCGCCAGCAGCCAGGCCGAGACAGGGTCCGAAGGGGCCAACGTCCTGACTTTC,CASSQAETGSEGANVLTF
TRBV7-9,TRBJ2-6,.,TRBD2,TGTGCCAGCGTGTTAGAGGGACTAGCCGACTCTGGGGCCAACGTCCTGACTTTC,CASVLEGLADSGANVLTF
TRBV11-2,TRBJ2-7,once,.,TGTGCCAGCGGCCTGACTAGCTACGAGCAGTACTTC,CASGLTSYEQYF
TRBV9,TRBJ2-3,.,.,TGTGCCAGCAGCGTAGCGGGAGTTCGGGCCTTATATGGGGATGTAAGCACAGATACGCAGTATTTT,CASSVAGVRALYGDVSTDTQYF
TRBV5-1,TRBJ2-2,.,.,TGCGCCAGCAGGCCGTTAATAGCCGGGGAGCTGTTTTTT,CASRPLIAGELFF